The 24 T cell receptor beta chains listed next were all sequenced from one sample in a study of cytomegalovirus exposure and HLA in healthy donors. PCR employed 60 Vbeta and 13 Jbeta primers. Profiled with immunoSEQ multiplex PCR; TCRdb holds only in-frame clones, not every one. Here the sample spans around 150,000 clones, 80% being singletons. Specimen: PBMCs. The receptors shown here come from a man aged 45-60 years in good health and CMV-seronegative.

This clone was detected only once. The V gene is TRBV5-4, the J gene TRBJ1-2; TRBD1 might be the D (5 bases). Germline values: CDR1 SGHNT, CDR2 YYREEE (reference sequence). The V end was cut by 4 bases, the J end by 1 base, with 8 bases between. The CDR3 is made up of 13 amino acids. CDR3 protein: CASSPDSNYGYTF. The CDR3 coding sequence is TGTGCCAGCAGCCCAGACAGTAACTATGGCTACACCTTC.

V and J are TRBV28 and TRBJ2-7; 8 positions match TRBD1. The CDR3 consists of 13 residues. The germline CDR1 and CDR2 sequences are MDHEN and SYDVKM. The CDR3 sequence is CASTDRAPYEQYF. CDR3 coding DNA: TGTGCGTCCACGGACAGGGCCCCCTACGAGCAGTACTTC.

The chain combines TRBV19 with TRBJ1-1; 8 bases match TRBD1. Germline V CDR1 and CDR2: LNHDA, SQIVND (reference sequence). This CDR3 has 13 residues. The trim removed 5 bases at V and 4 bases at J, leaving 3 bases unmatched. In DNA, the CDR3 is TGTGCCAGTAGTGGGGACAGGAGCACTGAAGCTTTCTTT. This gives the protein CASSGDRSTEAFF.

The V and J genes are TRBV11-2 and TRBJ2-6; possible D gene TRBD1, 5 bases. The CDR3 runs 15 residues. V lost 5 bases, J lost 1 base, and 9 bases lay in between. Per germline, CDR1 SGHAT and CDR2 FQNNGV. In nucleotides, the CDR3 is TGTGCCAGCAGCACCAGGGTTTCTGGGGCCAACGTCCTGACTTTC. It encodes CASSTRVSGANVLTF.

The gene calls are TRBV19 and TRBJ2-1; maybe TRBD1 (6 bases). The ends were cut back, 5 bases at V and 5 bases at J, with 13 bases in the middle. Germline CDR1 and CDR2: LNHDA and SQIVND (reference sequence). The CDR3 sequence is 14 residues long. The CDR3: CASSFTGLDNEQFF. CDR3 nucleotide sequence: TGTGCCAGTAGTTTTACAGGGCTAGACAATGAGCAGTTCTTC.

J is TRBJ1-1 and V is TRBV14; a possible D gene is TRBD1 (5 bases). V was cut by 3 bases and J by 1 base, with 9 bases left in between. The CDR3 has 14 amino acids. Germline lookup yields CDR1 SGHDN and CDR2 FVKESK. CDR3 protein: CASSHVGGNTEAFF. The CDR3 DNA reads TGTGCCAGCAGCCATGTGGGGGGGAACACTGAAGCTTTCTTT.

The chain combines TRBV29-1 with TRBJ1-2, with TRBD1 matching 8 bases. Germline trimming cut 0 bases from V and 2 bases from J; bases unmatched to any gene: 11. CDR1 and CDR2 (germline): SQVTM, ANQGSEA. This CDR3 is 17 amino acids long. CDR3 sequence: CSVEDPSGTGTNYGYTF. For the CDR3, the DNA is TGCAGCGTTGAAGACCCCTCCGGGACAGGCACCAACTATGGCTACACCTTC.

This rearrangement joins TRBV5-1 to TRBJ2-5; 7 bases match TRBD2. Trimming cost V 3 bases and J 2 bases; bases outside gene matches: 16. Germline V gives CDR1 SGHRS, CDR2 YFSETQ. The CDR3 is 18 amino acids. The CDR3 sequence is CASSSRPGVAGQQETQYF. In DNA, the CDR3 is TGCGCCAGCAGCTCAAGACCTGGGGTAGCGGGCCAACAAGAGACCCAGTACTTC.

The rearrangement joins TRBV5-1 to TRBJ1-1; D unresolved. Trimming took off 0 bases at V and 1 base at J, with 10 bases between the two ends. This CDR3 contains 15 residues. Germline CDR1 and CDR2: SGHRS and YFSETQ. CDR3 nucleotide sequence: TGCGCCAGCAGCTTGGACGCAGTCCCGAACACTGAAGCTTTCTTT. Residues: CASSLDAVPNTEAFF. The whole variable domain, remainder taken from reference TRBV5-1 and TRBJ1-1, is KAGVTQTPRYLIKTRGQQVTLSCSPISGHRSVSWYQQTPGQGLQFLFEYFSETQRNKGNFPGRFSGRQFSNSRSEMNVSTLELGDSALYLCASSLDAVPNTEAFFGQGTRLTVV.

The J gene is TRBJ1-6, the V gene TRBV5-1, with D maybe TRBD1 (5 bases). CDR3 length: 13 residues. The V and J ends lost 0 bases and 11 bases respectively, with 9 bases between them. Germline V gene lookup returns CDR1 SGHRS and CDR2 YFSETQ. CDR3 nucleotides: TGCGCCAGCAGCTTGGACAGGCGGCCACCCCTCCACTTT. It yields the protein CASSLDRRPPLHF.

A few counts support this clone. The chain uses TRBV28 and TRBJ2-5; 7 nucleotides line up with TRBD2. Germline CDR1 and CDR2: MDHEN and SYDVKM. The CDR3 extends over 15 amino acids. V was clipped by 4 bases and J by 1 base; unmatched bases: 6. CDR3 amino acids: CASSSGGGSQETQYF. CDR3 nucleotide sequence: TGTGCCAGCAGTTCGGGAGGCGGGTCCCAAGAGACCCAGTACTTC.

The chain carries TRBV4-2 and TRBJ2-2, with D perhaps matching TRBD1 (5 bases). Germline V gene sequence: CDR1 LGHNA, CDR2 YNFKEQ. V dropped 0 bases and J dropped 0 bases, with 14 bases sitting between them. The length of the CDR3 is 18 residues. The DNA of the CDR3 is TGTGCCAGCAGCCAAGAAAGTCTTGACAGCGCGAACACCGGGGAGCTGTTTTTT. Amino acids: CASSQESLDSANTGELFF.

V is TRBV23-1 and J is TRBJ2-7, with 10 bases lining up with TRBD2. TRBV23-1 is marked as an open reading frame, function uncertain. The CDR3 has 14 amino acids. V trimming: 4 bases; J trimming: 5 bases; junction bases outside the gene matches: 5. This chain's CDR3 is CASSRASGSNEQYF. CDR3 bases: TGCGCCAGCAGTCGGGCTAGCGGGAGCAACGAGCAGTACTTC.

This clone appeared once. J is TRBJ2-7 and V is TRBV6-6, with 8 bases aligning to TRBD1. V shed 2 bases, J shed 2 bases, and the junction held 8 bases outside the gene matches. Germline loops: CDR1 MNHNY, CDR2 SVGAGI (reference sequence). This CDR3 has 16 amino acids. The CDR3 protein is CASSYRDRGRTYEQYF. The CDR3 DNA reads as TGTGCCAGCAGTTACAGAGACAGGGGACGTACCTACGAGCAGTACTTC.

This clone was counted a few times. The chain uses TRBV28 and TRBJ2-5; D perhaps matches TRBD2 (5 bases). The CDR3 extends over 13 amino acids. The germline gives CDR1 MDHEN, CDR2 SYDVKM. The CDR3 sequence: CATHSAHLETQYF. The DNA for the CDR3 is TGTGCTACTCATAGCGCTCACCTAGAGACCCAGTACTTC.

The rearrangement uses TRBV4-2 and TRBJ2-1, with 12 bases identical to TRBD2. The V and J ends lost 0 bases and 6 bases, in that order; junction bases with no gene match: 3. The CDR3 has 16 residues. The germline V gene encodes CDR1 LGHNA and CDR2 YNFKEQ. DNA for the CDR3: TGTGCCAGCAGCCAAGAGGGGACTAGCGGGCCCAATGAGCAGTTCTTC. Translating gives CASSQEGTSGPNEQFF.

The chain recombines TRBV28 with TRBJ1-6, with a weak D call TRBD1 (5 bases). This CDR3 is built from 16 residues. The V end was cut by 4 bases, the J end by 5 bases, with 15 bases between. CDR1 is MDHEN and CDR2 is SYDVKM in the germline V gene. CDR3 amino acids: CASSSTTERHNSPLHF. The CDR3 region has the DNA TGTGCCAGCAGTTCTACGACAGAGAGGCATAATTCACCCCTCCACTTT. Together with reference TRBV28 and TRBJ1-6, the CDR3 gives the full variable domain: DVKVTQSSRYLVKRTGEKVFLECVQDMDHENMFWYRQDPGLGLRLIYFSYDVKMKEKGDIPEGYSVSREKKERFSLILESASTNQTSMYLCASSSTTERHNSPLHFGNGTRLTVT.

The genes are TRBV2 and TRBJ2-1; D not certain. The V end was cut by 2 bases, the J end by 5 bases, with 7 bases between. The CDR3 runs to 13 residues. Per germline, CDR1 SNHLY and CDR2 FYNNEI. The CDR3 sequence is CASSERADNEQFF. CDR3 bases: TGTGCCAGCAGTGAACGTGCGGACAATGAGCAGTTCTTC.

The J gene is TRBJ2-7, the V gene TRBV18; 10 bases line up with TRBD1. The germline V gene has CDR1 KGHSH and CDR2 LQKENI. The length of the CDR3 is 17 residues. The V and J ends lost 0 bases and 0 bases, in that order; junction bases with no gene match: 5. The CDR3 region has the DNA TGTGCCAGCTCACCACCCCGACAGGGGGCCCCCTCCTACGAGCAGTACTTC. Translating it yields CASSPPRQGAPSYEQYF.

This chain joins TRBV12-5 and TRBJ2-5, with D possibly matching TRBD2 (5 bases). Germline V lookup: CDR1 LGHNT, CDR2 FRNRAP. V gave up 5 bases and J gave up 6 bases, with 19 bases separating them. The CDR3 runs 15 residues. DNA of the CDR3: TGTGCTAGTGGTACAAGCGGCCCCATTGCGCAGACCCAGTACTTC. Its translation is CASGTSGPIAQTQYF.

The rearrangement links TRBV7-9 to TRBJ2-1; 7 nucleotides align to TRBD2. The CDR3 has 15 amino acids. Germline V gene sequence: CDR1 SEHNR, CDR2 FQNEAQ (reference sequence). The ends lost 5 bases at V and 0 bases at J; junction bases unmatched: 4. The CDR3 is CASSRSGTSYNEQFF. Here the CDR3 DNA reads TGTGCCAGCAGCCGGAGCGGGACCTCCTACAATGAGCAGTTCTTC.

The chain uses TRBV14 and TRBJ1-1; 9 bases agree with TRBD1. The CDR3 is 16 amino acids. With V trimmed by 1 base and J by 4 bases, 7 bases remained unmatched. Germline V gene data show CDR1 as SGHDN and CDR2 as FVKESK. CDR3 bases: TGTGCCAGCAGCCAAGGGCCACAGGGGGCGAGCACTGAAGCTTTCTTT. It yields the protein CASSQGPQGASTEAFF.

The chain has TRBV20-1 and TRBJ1-1; D ambiguous. Per the germline V gene, CDR1 is DFQATT and CDR2 is SNEGSKA (reference sequence). The CDR3 covers 11 residues. The CDR3 sequence is CSLSENTEAFF. The CDR3 DNA reads TGCAGCCTCAGTGAGAACACTGAAGCTTTCTTT.

This chain uses TRBV11-3 with TRBJ2-7; perhaps TRBD1 as D (6 bases). Trimming stripped 0 bases from V and 2 bases from J, with 17 bases between. Germline CDR1 is SGHNT and CDR2 is YENEEA. CDR3 length: 17 residues. The CDR3 DNA reads TGTGCCAGCAGCTTAGATTCGCTTCCGACAGGCGCCTACGAGCAGTACTTC. Translation: CASSLDSLPTGAYEQYF.